This T cell receptor (beta chain) was obtained from a study of shared clonotypes between healthy human individuals. Assay used: immunoSEQ multiplex PCR; TCRdb lists only in-frame clones, some missing. This table holds millions of clones, 85% to 95% found once. CDR3 length: 13 amino acids. Germline V gene data show CDR1 as SGHRS and CDR2 as YFSETQ. Trimming cost V 5 bases and J 0 bases, with 8 bases left between them. V and J are TRBV5-1 and TRBJ1-1; D gene uncertain. Material for sequencing was naive CD4+ T cells from PBMCs. Subset indicated: CD45RA+ positively selected. The sequence was collected from a man aged 18 to 30 in good health. Some clones in this sample may be carry-over from other donors' samples. The CDR3 loop reads CASRKAMNTEAFF. DNA of the CDR3: TGCGCCAGCAGGAAGGCCATGAACACTGAAGCTTTCTTT.